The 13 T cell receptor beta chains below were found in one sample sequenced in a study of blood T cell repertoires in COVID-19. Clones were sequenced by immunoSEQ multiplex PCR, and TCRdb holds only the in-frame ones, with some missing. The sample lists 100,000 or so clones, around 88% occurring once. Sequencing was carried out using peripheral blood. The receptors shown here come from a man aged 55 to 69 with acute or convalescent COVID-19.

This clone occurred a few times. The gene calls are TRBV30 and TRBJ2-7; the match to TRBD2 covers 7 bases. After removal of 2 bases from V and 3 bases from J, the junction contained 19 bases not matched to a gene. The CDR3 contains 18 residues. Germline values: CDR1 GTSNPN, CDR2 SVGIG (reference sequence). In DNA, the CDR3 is TGTGCCTGGAGTACTGGGGGGGGTAGCGTCCCGCGGGACTACGAGCAGTACTTC. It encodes CAWSTGGGSVPRDYEQYF.

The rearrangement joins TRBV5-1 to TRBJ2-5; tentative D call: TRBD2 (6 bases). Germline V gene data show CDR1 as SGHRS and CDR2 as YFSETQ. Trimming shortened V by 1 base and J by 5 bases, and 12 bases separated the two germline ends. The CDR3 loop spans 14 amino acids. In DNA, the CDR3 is TGCGCCAGCAGCTTGTTACCAGGGAGGGAGACCCAGTACTTC. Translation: CASSLLPGRETQYF.

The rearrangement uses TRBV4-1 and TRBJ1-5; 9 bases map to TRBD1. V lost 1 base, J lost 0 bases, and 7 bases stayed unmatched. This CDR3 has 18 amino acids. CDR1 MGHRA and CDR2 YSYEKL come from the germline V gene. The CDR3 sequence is CASSQVQGAGHSNQPQHF. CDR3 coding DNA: TGCGCCAGCAGCCAAGTACAGGGGGCTGGACATAGCAATCAGCCCCAGCATTTT.

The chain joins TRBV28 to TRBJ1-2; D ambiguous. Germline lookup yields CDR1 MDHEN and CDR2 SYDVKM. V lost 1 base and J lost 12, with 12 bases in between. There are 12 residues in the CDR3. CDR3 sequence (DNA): TGTGCCAGCAGTTTATTGTCCGGGGTCCACACCTTC. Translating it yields CASSLLSGVHTF.

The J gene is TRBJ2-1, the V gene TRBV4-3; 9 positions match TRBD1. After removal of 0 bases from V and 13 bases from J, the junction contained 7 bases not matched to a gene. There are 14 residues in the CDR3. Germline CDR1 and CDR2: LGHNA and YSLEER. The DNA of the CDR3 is TGCGCCAGCAGCCAAGAGGACAGGGGAATTGAACAGTTCTTC. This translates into CASSQEDRGIEQFF.

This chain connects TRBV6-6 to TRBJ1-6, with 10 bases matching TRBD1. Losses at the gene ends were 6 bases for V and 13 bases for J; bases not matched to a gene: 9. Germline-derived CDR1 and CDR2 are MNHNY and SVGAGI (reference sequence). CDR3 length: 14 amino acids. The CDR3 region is CASRPSGQGSPLHF. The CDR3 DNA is TGTGCCAGCAGGCCTTCGGGACAGGGGTCCCCCCTCCACTTT.

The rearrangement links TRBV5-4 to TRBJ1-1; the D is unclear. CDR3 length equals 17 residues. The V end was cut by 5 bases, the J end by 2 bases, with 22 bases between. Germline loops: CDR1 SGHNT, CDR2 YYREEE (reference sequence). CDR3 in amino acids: CASREATSLYANTEAFF. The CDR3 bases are TGTGCCAGCAGGGAGGCGACCAGCTTATATGCCAACACTGAAGCTTTCTTT. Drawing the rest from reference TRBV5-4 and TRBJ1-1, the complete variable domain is ETGVTQSPTHLIKTRGQQVTLRCSSQSGHNTVSWYQQALGQGPQFIFQYYREEENGRGNFPPRFSGLQFPNYSSELNVNALELDDSALYLCASREATSLYANTEAFFGQGTRLTVV.

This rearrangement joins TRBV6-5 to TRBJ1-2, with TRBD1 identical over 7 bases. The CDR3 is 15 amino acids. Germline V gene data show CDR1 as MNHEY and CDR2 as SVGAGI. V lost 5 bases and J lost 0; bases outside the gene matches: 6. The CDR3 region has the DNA TGTGCCAGCAGTCAGGAGGGACAGACTAACTATGGCTACACCTTC. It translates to CASSQEGQTNYGYTF.

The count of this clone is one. CDR3 coding DNA: TGTGCCAGCAGCCCAGATTACAATGAGCAGTTCTTC. Translated, it gives CASSPDYNEQFF. The rearrangement uses TRBV7-3 and TRBJ2-1; D is uncertain. V was trimmed by 5 bases and J by 4 bases, leaving 6 bases between them. This CDR3 comprises 12 residues. In germline, CDR1 is SGHTA, CDR2 FQGTGA.

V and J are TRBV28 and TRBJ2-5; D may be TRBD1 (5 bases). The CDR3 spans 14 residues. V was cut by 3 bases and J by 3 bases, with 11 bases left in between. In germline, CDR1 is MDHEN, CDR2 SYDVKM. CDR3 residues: CASSFRDREETQYF. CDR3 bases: TGTGCCAGCAGTTTCCGAGACAGAGAAGAGACCCAGTACTTC.

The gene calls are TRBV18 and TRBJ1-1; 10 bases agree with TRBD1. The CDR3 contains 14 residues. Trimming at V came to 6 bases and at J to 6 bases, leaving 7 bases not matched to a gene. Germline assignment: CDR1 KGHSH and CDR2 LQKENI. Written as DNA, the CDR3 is TGTGCCAGCTCGCCCGACAGGGGGCGAGCTGAAGCTTTCTTT. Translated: CASSPDRGRAEAFF. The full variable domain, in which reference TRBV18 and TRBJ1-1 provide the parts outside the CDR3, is NAGVMQNPRHLVRRRGQEARLRCSPMKGHSHVYWYRQLPEEGLKFMVYLQKENIIDESGMPKERFSAEFPKEGPSILRIQQVVRGDSAAYFCASSPDRGRAEAFFGQGTRLTVV.

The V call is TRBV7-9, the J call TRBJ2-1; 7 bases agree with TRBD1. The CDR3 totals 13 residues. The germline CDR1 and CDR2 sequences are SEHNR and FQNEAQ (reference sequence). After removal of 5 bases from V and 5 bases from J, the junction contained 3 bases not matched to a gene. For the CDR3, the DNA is TGTGCCAGCAGCCCCACAGGGGACAATGAGCAGTTCTTC. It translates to CASSPTGDNEQFF.

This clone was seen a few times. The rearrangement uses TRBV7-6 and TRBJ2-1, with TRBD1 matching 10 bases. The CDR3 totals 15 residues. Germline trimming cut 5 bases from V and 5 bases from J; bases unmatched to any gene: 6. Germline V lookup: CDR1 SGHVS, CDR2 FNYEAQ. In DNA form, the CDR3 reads TGTGCCAGCAGCCCTCGGACAGGGGGTAACAATGAGCAGTTCTTC. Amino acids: CASSPRTGGNNEQFF.